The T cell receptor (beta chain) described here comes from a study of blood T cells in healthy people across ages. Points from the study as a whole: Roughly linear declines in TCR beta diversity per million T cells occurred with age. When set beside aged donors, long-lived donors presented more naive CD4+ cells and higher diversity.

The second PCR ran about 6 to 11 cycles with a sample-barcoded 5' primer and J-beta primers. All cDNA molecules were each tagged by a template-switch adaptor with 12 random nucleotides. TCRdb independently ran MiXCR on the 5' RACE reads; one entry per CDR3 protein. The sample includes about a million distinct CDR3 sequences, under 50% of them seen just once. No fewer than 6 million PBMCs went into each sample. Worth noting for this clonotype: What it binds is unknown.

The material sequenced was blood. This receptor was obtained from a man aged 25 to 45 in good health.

The CDR3 coding sequence is TGTGCCAGCAGTTTAGAAGGCAGGGGGTTCGCAGATACGCAGTATTTT. Its protein product is CASSLEGRGFADTQYF. This sequence joins TRBV12-3 or TRBV12-4 and TRBJ2-3; 7 bases are shared with TRBD1. This CDR3 region has 16 residues. The V gene end was trimmed by 1 base and the J gene end by 4 bases; junction bases not matched to a gene: 8.